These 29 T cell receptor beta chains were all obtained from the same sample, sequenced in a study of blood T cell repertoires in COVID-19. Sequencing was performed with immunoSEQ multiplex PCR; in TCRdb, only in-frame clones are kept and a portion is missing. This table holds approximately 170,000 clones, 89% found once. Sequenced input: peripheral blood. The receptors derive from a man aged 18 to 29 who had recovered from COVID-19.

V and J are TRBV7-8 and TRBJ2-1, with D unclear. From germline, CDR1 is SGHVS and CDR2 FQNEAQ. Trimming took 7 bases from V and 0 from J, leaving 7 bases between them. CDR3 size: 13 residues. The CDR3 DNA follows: TGTGCCAGCAATGAGAGCTCCTACAATGAGCAGTTCTTC. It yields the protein CASNESSYNEQFF.

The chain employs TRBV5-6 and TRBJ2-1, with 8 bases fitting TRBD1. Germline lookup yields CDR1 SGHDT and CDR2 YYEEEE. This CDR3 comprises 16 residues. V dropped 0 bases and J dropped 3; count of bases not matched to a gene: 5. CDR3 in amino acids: CASSLGPGTGYNEQFF. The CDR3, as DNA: TGTGCCAGCAGCTTGGGCCCGGGGACAGGCTACAATGAGCAGTTCTTC. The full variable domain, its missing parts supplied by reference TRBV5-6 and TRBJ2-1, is DAGVTQSPTHLIKTRGQQVTLRCSPKSGHDTVSWYQQALGQGPQFIFQYYEEEERQRGNFPDRFSGHQFPNYSSELNVNALLLGDSALYLCASSLGPGTGYNEQFFGPGTRLTVL.

The CDR3 sequence: CASSVGTTDTQYF. The CDR3 bases are TGTGCCAGCAGCGTCGGGACTACAGATACGCAGTATTTT. This chain joins TRBV9 and TRBJ2-3; perhaps TRBD2 as D (6 bases). The germline CDR1 and CDR2 sequences are SGDLS and YYNGEE. CDR3 length equals 13 residues. Trimming removed 2 bases from V and 3 bases from J, with 7 bases in between.

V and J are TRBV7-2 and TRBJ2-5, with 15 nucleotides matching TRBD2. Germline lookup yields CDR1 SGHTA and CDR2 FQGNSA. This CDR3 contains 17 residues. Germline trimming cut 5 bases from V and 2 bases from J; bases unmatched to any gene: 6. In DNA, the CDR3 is TGTGCCAGCAGCGCAGGGACTAGCGGGAGGCGACAAGAGACCCAGTACTTC. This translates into CASSAGTSGRRQETQYF.

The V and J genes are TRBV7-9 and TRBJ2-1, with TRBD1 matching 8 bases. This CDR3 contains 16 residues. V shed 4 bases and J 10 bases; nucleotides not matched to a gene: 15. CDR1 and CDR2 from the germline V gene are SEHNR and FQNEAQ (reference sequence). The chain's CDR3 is CASSSGGWTGITEQFF. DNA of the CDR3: TGTGCCAGCAGCTCCGGAGGTTGGACAGGGATTACAGAGCAGTTCTTC.

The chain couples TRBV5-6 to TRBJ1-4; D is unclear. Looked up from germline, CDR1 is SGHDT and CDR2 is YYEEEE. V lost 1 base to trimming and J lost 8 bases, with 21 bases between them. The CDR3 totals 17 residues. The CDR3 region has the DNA TGTGCCAGCAGCTTGTCCAACACCCGCCCGGGGAGGGAAAAACTGTTTTTT. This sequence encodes CASSLSNTRPGREKLFF.

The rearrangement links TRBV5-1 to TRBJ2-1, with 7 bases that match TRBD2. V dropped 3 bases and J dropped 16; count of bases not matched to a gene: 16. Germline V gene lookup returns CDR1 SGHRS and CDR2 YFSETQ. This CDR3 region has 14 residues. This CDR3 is CASSYIAGEAPAFF. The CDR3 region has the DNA TGCGCCAGCAGCTACATAGCGGGCGAAGCCCCCGCATTCTTC.

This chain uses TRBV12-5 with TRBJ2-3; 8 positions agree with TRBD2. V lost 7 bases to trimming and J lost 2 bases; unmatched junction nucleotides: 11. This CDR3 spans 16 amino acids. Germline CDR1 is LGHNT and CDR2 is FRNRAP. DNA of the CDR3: TGTGCTAGTGCTCAAGGACTAGCTAGCTCCACAGATACGCAGTATTTT. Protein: CASAQGLASSTDTQYF.

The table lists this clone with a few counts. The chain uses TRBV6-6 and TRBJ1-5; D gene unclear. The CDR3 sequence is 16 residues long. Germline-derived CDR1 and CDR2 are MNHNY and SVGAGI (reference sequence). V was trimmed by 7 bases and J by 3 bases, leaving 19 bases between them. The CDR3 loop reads CASILNPRRLNQPQHF. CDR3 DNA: TGTGCCAGCATTCTTAACCCGAGAAGACTCAATCAGCCCCAGCATTTT.

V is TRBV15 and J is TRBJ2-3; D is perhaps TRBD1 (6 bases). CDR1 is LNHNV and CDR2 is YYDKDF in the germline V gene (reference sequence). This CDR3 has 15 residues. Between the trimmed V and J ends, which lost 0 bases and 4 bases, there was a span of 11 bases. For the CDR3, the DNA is TGTGCCACCAGCAGAGATCGAGGGGGATCAGATACGCAGTATTTT. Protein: CATSRDRGGSDTQYF.

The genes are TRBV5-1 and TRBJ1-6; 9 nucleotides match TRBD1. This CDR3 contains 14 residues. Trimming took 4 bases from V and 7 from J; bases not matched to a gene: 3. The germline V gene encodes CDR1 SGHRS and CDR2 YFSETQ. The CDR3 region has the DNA TGCGCCAGCAGCCGGACAGGGGAGAATTCACCCCTCCACTTT. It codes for CASSRTGENSPLHF.

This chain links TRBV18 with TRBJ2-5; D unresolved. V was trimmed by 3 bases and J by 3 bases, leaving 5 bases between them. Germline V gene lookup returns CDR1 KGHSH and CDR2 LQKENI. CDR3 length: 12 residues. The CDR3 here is CASSPPKETQYF. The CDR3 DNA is TGTGCCAGCTCACCCCCTAAAGAGACCCAGTACTTC.

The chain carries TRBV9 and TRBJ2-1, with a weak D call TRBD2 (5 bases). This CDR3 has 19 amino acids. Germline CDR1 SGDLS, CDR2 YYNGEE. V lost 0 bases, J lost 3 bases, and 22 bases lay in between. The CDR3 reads CASSVDGWGSSQFYNEQFF. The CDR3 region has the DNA TGTGCCAGCAGCGTAGATGGTTGGGGTTCTAGCCAATTCTACAATGAGCAGTTCTTC. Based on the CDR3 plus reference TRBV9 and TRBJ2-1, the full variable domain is DSGVTQTPKHLITATGQRVTLRCSPRSGDLSVYWYQQSLDQGLQFLIQYYNGEERAKGNILERFSAQQFPDLHSELNLSSLELGDSALYFCASSVDGWGSSQFYNEQFFGPGTRLTVL.

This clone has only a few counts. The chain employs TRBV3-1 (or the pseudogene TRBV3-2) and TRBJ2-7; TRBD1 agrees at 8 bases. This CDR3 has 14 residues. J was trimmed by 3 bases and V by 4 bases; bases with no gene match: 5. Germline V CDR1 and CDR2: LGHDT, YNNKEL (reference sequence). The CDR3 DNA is TGTGCCAGCAGCCCGGACAGGGAGCTCTACGAGCAGTACTTC. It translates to CASSPDRELYEQYF.

The CDR3 nucleotides read TGTGCCATCTCACAGGGGGAAAAACTGTTTTTT. It specifies CAISQGEKLFF. The chain is built from TRBV10-3 and TRBJ1-4, with 7 bases aligning to TRBD1. The germline V gene has CDR1 ENHRY and CDR2 SYGVKD. After removal of 8 bases from V and 8 bases from J, the junction contained 2 bases not matched to a gene. The CDR3 runs to 11 residues.

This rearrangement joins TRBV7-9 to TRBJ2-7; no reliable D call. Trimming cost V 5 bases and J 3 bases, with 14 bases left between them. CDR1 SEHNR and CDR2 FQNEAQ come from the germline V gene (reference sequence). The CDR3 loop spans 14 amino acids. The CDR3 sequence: CASSAPGGRYEQYF. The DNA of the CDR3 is TGTGCCAGCAGCGCCCCCGGCGGTCGCTACGAGCAGTACTTC.

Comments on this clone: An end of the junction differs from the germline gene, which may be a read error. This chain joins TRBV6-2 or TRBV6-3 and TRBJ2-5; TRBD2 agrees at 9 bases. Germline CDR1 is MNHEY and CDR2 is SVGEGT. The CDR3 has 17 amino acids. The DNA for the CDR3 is TGTGCCAGCAGATACTCCTTCGGACTAGCGAGCCAAGAGACCCAGTACTTC. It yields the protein CASRYSFGLASQETQYF.

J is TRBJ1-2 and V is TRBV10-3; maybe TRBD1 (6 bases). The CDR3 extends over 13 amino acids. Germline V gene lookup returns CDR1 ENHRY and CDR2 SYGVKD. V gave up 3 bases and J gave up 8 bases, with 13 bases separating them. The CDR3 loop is CAISEVQGGGYTF. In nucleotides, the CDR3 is TGTGCCATCAGTGAAGTACAGGGAGGGGGCTACACCTTC.

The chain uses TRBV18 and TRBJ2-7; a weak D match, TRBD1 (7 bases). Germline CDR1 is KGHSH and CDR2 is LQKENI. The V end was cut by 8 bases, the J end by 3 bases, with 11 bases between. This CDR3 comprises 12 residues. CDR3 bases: TGTGCCAGCCGGGGGACAGACTACGAGCAGTACTTC. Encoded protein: CASRGTDYEQYF.

The CDR3 DNA reads as TGTGCCAGTAGTATCCGCGGGACAGAGGATAATTCACCCCTCCACTTT. It encodes CASSIRGTEDNSPLHF. The chain uses TRBV19 and TRBJ1-6, with TRBD1 identical over 7 bases. The CDR3 sequence is 16 residues long. Looked up from germline, CDR1 is LNHDA and CDR2 is SQIVND (reference sequence). Unmatched junction bases numbered 7, after V lost 3 bases and J lost 5 bases.

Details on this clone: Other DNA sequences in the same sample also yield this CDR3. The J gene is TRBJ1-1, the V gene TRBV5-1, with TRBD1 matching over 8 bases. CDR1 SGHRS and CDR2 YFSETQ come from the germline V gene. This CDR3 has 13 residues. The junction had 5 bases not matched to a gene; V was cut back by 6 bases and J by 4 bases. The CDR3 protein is CASNDRGGTEAFF. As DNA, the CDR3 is TGCGCCAGCAACGACAGGGGAGGCACTGAAGCTTTCTTT. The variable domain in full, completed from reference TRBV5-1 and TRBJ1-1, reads KAGVTQTPRYLIKTRGQQVTLSCSPISGHRSVSWYQQTPGQGLQFLFEYFSETQRNKGNFPGRFSGRQFSNSRSEMNVSTLELGDSALYLCASNDRGGTEAFFGQGTRLTVV.

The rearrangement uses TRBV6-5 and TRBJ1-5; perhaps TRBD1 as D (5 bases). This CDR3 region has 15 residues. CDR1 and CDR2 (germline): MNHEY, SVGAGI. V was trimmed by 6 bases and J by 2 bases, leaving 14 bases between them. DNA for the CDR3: TGTGCCAGCAGACCTGGACATGGGGGCAATCAGCCCCAGCATTTT. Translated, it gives CASRPGHGGNQPQHF.

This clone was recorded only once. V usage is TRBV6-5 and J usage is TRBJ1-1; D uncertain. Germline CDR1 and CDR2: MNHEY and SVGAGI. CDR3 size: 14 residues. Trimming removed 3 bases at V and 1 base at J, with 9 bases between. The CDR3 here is CASSYREANTEAFF. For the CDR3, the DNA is TGTGCCAGCAGTTATCGGGAGGCGAACACTGAAGCTTTCTTT.

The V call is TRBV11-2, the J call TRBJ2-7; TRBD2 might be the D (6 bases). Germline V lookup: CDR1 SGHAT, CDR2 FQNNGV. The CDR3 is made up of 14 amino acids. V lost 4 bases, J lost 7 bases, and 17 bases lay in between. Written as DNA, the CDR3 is TGTGCCAGCAGCTCCCAACAGTCTCGGGGGGAGCAGTACTTC. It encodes CASSSQQSRGEQYF.

The CDR3 sequence is CASSELAGAVANEQFF. For the CDR3, the DNA is TGTGCCAGCAGTGAGCTAGCGGGAGCAGTGGCTAATGAGCAGTTCTTC. V and J are TRBV6-1 and TRBJ2-1, with 10 positions matching TRBD2. The CDR3 loop spans 16 amino acids. The germline V gene encodes CDR1 MNHNS and CDR2 SASEGT. V shed 3 bases and J 7 bases; nucleotides not matched to a gene: 9.

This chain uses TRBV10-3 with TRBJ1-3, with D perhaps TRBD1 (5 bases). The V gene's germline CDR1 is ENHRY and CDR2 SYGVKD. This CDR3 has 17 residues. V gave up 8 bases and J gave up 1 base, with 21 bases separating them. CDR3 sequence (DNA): TGTGCCATCGCTCCACGGGGGGTAGGAGGGTCTGGAAACACCATATATTTT. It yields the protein CAIAPRGVGGSGNTIYF.

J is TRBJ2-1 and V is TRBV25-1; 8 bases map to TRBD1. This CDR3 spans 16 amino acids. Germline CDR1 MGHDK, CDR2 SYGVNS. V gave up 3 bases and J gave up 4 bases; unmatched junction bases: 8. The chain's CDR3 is CASSDHRTGSYNEQFF. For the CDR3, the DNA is TGTGCCAGCAGTGATCACAGGACAGGGTCGTACAATGAGCAGTTCTTC.

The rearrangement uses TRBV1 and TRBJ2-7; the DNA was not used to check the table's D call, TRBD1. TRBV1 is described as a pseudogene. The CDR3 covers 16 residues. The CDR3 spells CTSSSHTGTEFYEQYF. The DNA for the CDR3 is TGCACCAGCAGCAGCCACACCGGGACAGAGTTCTACGAGCAGTACTTC.

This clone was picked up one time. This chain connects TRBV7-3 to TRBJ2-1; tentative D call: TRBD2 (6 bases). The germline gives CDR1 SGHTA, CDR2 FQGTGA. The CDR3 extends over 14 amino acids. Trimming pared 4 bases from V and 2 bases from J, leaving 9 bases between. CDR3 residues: CASSSTGAYNEQFF. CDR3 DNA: TGTGCCAGCAGCTCCACGGGGGCCTACAATGAGCAGTTCTTC.